This is a list of T cell receptor beta chains from one sample in a study of cytotoxic CD8 clonotypes in ibrutinib-treated CLL. Only in-frame clones appear in the TCRdb table, and some are missing; sequencing was by immunoSEQ multiplex PCR. Here the sample spans more than 110,000 clones, about 91% being singletons. The sequenced sample was PBMCs, obtained after 12 months of ibrutinib treatment. All receptors derive from a human donor with chronic lymphocytic leukemia. The CDR3 runs from the conserved cysteine through the conserved F or W. A D gene is named only where the DNA matches it firmly. Clone size is not always given. Where it is, it says once, few, many or a class for expanded clones.

j_call: TRBJ2-5; clone_size: NA; d_call: TRBD2; v_call: TRBV29-1; cdr3_aa: CSVPRLAGGPSETQYF; cdr3_nt: TGCAGCGTTCCCAGACTAGCGGGAGGGCCAAGTGAGACCCAGTACTTC
j_call: TRBJ2-1; clone_size: NA; d_call: NA; v_call: TRBV7-8; cdr3_aa: CASSSRETAYNEQFF; cdr3_nt: TGTGCCAGCAGCTCCCGGGAGACCGCCTACAATGAGCAGTTCTTC
j_call: TRBJ1-5; clone_size: NA; d_call: NA; v_call: TRBV6-1; cdr3_aa: CASSEWAQRSQPQHF; cdr3_nt: TGTGCCAGCAGTGAATGGGCCCAGCGCAGTCAGCCCCAGCATTTT
j_call: TRBJ2-3; clone_size: NA; d_call: TRBD2; v_call: TRBV30; cdr3_aa: CAWIGARTSGTISTDTQYF; cdr3_nt: TGTGCCTGGATAGGTGCCAGGACTAGCGGCACGATTAGCACAGATACGCAGTATTTT
j_call: TRBJ1-2; clone_size: NA; d_call: TRBD1; v_call: TRBV7-9; cdr3_aa: CASSPSDRDHYGYTF; cdr3_nt: TGTGCCAGCAGCCCTTCGGACAGGGACCACTATGGCTACACCTTC
j_call: TRBJ1-5; clone_size: NA; d_call: NA; v_call: TRBV19; cdr3_aa: CASSIENGKYSNQPQHF; cdr3_nt: TGTGCCAGTAGTATCGAGAACGGCAAATATAGCAATCAGCCCCAGCATTTT
j_call: TRBJ2-5; clone_size: NA; d_call: TRBD2; v_call: TRBV11-3; cdr3_aa: CASSLDRGTSGNQETQYF; cdr3_nt: TGTGCCAGCAGCTTAGATAGAGGGACTAGCGGGAACCAAGAGACCCAGTACTTC
j_call: TRBJ2-1; clone_size: NA; d_call: TRBD2; v_call: TRBV25-1; cdr3_aa: CASSALTSGDYNEQFF; cdr3_nt: TGTGCCAGCAGTGCTCTGACTAGCGGAGACTACAATGAGCAGTTCTTC
j_call: TRBJ2-7; clone_size: NA; d_call: NA; v_call: TRBV7-9; cdr3_aa: CASSQLGDEQYF; cdr3_nt: TGTGCCAGCAGCCAACTCGGGGACGAGCAGTACTTC
j_call: TRBJ2-4; clone_size: NA; d_call: TRBD1; v_call: TRBV28; cdr3_aa: CASNLDRGRDKNIQYF; cdr3_nt: TGTGCCAGCAACCTTGACAGGGGGCGGGACAAAAACATTCAGTACTTC
j_call: TRBJ1-5; clone_size: NA; d_call: TRBD1; v_call: TRBV7-6; cdr3_aa: CASSPRQGADGPQHF; cdr3_nt: TGTGCCAGCAGCCCCAGACAGGGGGCGGACGGGCCCCAGCATTTT
j_call: TRBJ2-4; clone_size: NA; d_call: NA; v_call: TRBV9; cdr3_aa: CASSVVGDIQYF; cdr3_nt: TGTGCCAGCAGCGTAGTGGGCGACATTCAGTACTTC
j_call: TRBJ1-3; clone_size: NA; d_call: NA; v_call: TRBV10-3; cdr3_aa: CAITRSETGNTIYF; cdr3_nt: TGTGCCATCACGCGGTCCGAAACTGGAAACACCATATATTTT
j_call: TRBJ1-2; clone_size: NA; d_call: NA; v_call: TRBV6-5; cdr3_aa: CASSYSPGALNYGYTF; cdr3_nt: TGTGCCAGCAGTTACTCTCCGGGGGCGTTAAACTATGGCTACACCTTC
j_call: TRBJ1-1; clone_size: NA; d_call: TRBD1; v_call: TRBV28; cdr3_aa: CASRPGQGTGEAFF; cdr3_nt: TGTGCCAGCAGACCGGGACAGGGTACTGGTGAAGCTTTCTTT
j_call: TRBJ1-5; clone_size: NA; d_call: NA; v_call: TRBV19; cdr3_aa: CASSTTLGNQPQHF; cdr3_nt: TGTGCCAGTAGTACGACCTTGGGCAATCAGCCCCAGCATTTT
j_call: TRBJ2-7; clone_size: once; d_call: TRBD1; v_call: TRBV5-1; cdr3_aa: CASSPEDGTGILEQYF; cdr3_nt: TGCGCCAGCAGCCCGGAGGACGGGACAGGGATTCTCGAGCAGTACTTC
j_call: TRBJ2-1; clone_size: NA; d_call: TRBD2; v_call: TRBV5-5; cdr3_aa: CASSLGFPSGGRVDEQFF; cdr3_nt: TGTGCCAGCAGCTTGGGCTTCCCCTCTGGCGGGAGAGTCGATGAGCAGTTCTTC
j_call: TRBJ2-1; clone_size: NA; d_call: NA; v_call: TRBV28; cdr3_aa: CASSLADNEQFF; cdr3_nt: TGTGCCAGCAGTTTAGCGGACAATGAGCAGTTCTTC
j_call: TRBJ2-3; clone_size: NA; d_call: TRBD2; v_call: TRBV15; cdr3_aa: CATSRRSGTSGRLTRPDTQYF; cdr3_nt: TGTGCCACCAGCAGAAGATCTGGGACTAGCGGGAGACTGACGCGTCCAGATACGCAGTATTTT
j_call: TRBJ1-2; clone_size: NA; d_call: NA; v_call: TRBV5-1; cdr3_aa: CASSPWGADRQDNYGYTF; cdr3_nt: TGCGCCAGCAGCCCCTGGGGGGCGGACCGACAGGACAACTATGGCTACACCTTC
j_call: TRBJ1-1; clone_size: NA; d_call: NA; v_call: TRBV9; cdr3_aa: CASTNPGSEAFF; cdr3_nt: TGTGCCAGCACCAACCCGGGGTCTGAAGCTTTCTTT
j_call: TRBJ2-7; clone_size: NA; d_call: NA; v_call: TRBV6-6; cdr3_aa: CASSYHPGSYEQYF; cdr3_nt: TGTGCCAGCAGTTACCACCCCGGATCCTACGAGCAGTACTTC
j_call: TRBJ1-5; clone_size: once; d_call: TRBD1; v_call: TRBV27; cdr3_aa: CASSWTGDQPQHF; cdr3_nt: TGTGCCAGCAGTTGGACAGGGGATCAGCCCCAGCATTTT
j_call: TRBJ2-2; clone_size: NA; d_call: NA; v_call: TRBV6-5; cdr3_aa: CASSEGASTGELFF; cdr3_nt: TGTGCCAGCAGTGAAGGGGCGAGCACCGGGGAGCTGTTTTTT
j_call: TRBJ2-5; clone_size: NA; d_call: NA; v_call: TRBV19; cdr3_aa: CASSIIGRRVGQETQYF; cdr3_nt: TGTGCCAGTAGTATAATCGGGCGCAGGGTCGGGCAAGAGACCCAGTACTTC
j_call: TRBJ1-1; clone_size: NA; d_call: NA; v_call: TRBV25-1; cdr3_aa: CASSGPVASEAFF; cdr3_nt: TGTGCCAGCAGTGGCCCGGTGGCCTCTGAAGCTTTCTTT
j_call: TRBJ1-2; clone_size: NA; d_call: NA; v_call: TRBV7-9; cdr3_aa: CASSPPWIDYGYTF; cdr3_nt: TGTGCCAGCAGCCCCCCATGGATCGACTATGGCTACACCTTC
j_call: TRBJ1-5; clone_size: NA; d_call: NA; v_call: TRBV2; cdr3_aa: CASRENMGNQPQHF; cdr3_nt: TGTGCCAGCAGGGAAAACATGGGAAATCAGCCCCAGCATTTT
j_call: TRBJ1-2; clone_size: NA; d_call: TRBD1; v_call: TRBV19; cdr3_aa: CATGQGDGYGYTF; cdr3_nt: TGTGCCACCGGACAGGGCGATGGATATGGCTACACCTTC
j_call: TRBJ2-5; clone_size: NA; d_call: NA; v_call: TRBV7-7; cdr3_aa: CASSLSSGSQETQYF; cdr3_nt: TGTGCTAGCAGCTTAAGTTCCGGCAGCCAAGAGACCCAGTACTTC
j_call: TRBJ2-7; clone_size: NA; d_call: NA; v_call: TRBV28; cdr3_aa: CASSLGYEQYF; cdr3_nt: TGTGCCAGCAGTTTAGGGTACGAGCAGTACTTC
j_call: TRBJ2-7; clone_size: NA; d_call: TRBD2; v_call: TRBV6-5; cdr3_aa: CASTWGSGSYEQYF; cdr3_nt: TGTGCCAGCACCTGGGGTAGCGGGAGCTACGAGCAGTACTTC
j_call: TRBJ1-1; clone_size: NA; d_call: NA; v_call: TRBV2; cdr3_aa: CASSLQGTHTEAFF; cdr3_nt: TGTGCCAGCAGCCTACAGGGCACACACACTGAAGCTTTCTTT
j_call: TRBJ2-7; clone_size: NA; d_call: NA; v_call: TRBV7-9; cdr3_aa: CASSLKGHEQYF; cdr3_nt: TGTGCCAGCAGCTTAAAGGGCCACGAGCAGTACTTC
j_call: TRBJ1-2; clone_size: NA; d_call: NA; v_call: TRBV18; cdr3_aa: CASSPLIGPLDPSGYTF; cdr3_nt: TGTGCCAGCTCACCTCTTATTGGGCCTCTTGATCCCTCTGGCTACACCTTC
j_call: TRBJ2-7; clone_size: NA; d_call: TRBD2; v_call: TRBV28; cdr3_aa: CASSKAGDGYEQYF; cdr3_nt: TGTGCCAGCAGCAAAGCGGGAGACGGCTACGAGCAGTACTTC
j_call: TRBJ2-3; clone_size: NA; d_call: TRBD2; v_call: TRBV4-3; cdr3_aa: CASSQDGAGGPGDTQYF; cdr3_nt: TGCGCCAGCAGCCAAGATGGGGCGGGAGGGCCAGGAGATACGCAGTATTTT
j_call: TRBJ2-7; clone_size: NA; d_call: NA; v_call: TRBV21-1; cdr3_aa: CASSKGAAVSYEQYF; cdr3_nt: TGTGCCAGCAGCAAAGGGGCAGCAGTCTCCTACGAGCAGTACTTC
j_call: TRBJ1-5; clone_size: NA; d_call: NA; v_call: TRBV28; cdr3_aa: CASSLPGSGQPQHF; cdr3_nt: TGTGCCAGCAGTTTACCAGGTTCCGGGCAGCCCCAGCATTTT
j_call: TRBJ2-5; clone_size: NA; d_call: TRBD2; v_call: TRBV29-1; cdr3_aa: CSTSGSTETQYF; cdr3_nt: TGCAGCACTAGCGGGAGTACAGAGACCCAGTACTTC
j_call: TRBJ2-3; clone_size: NA; d_call: NA; v_call: TRBV11-2; cdr3_aa: CASSFRTTFGTDTQYF; cdr3_nt: TGTGCCAGCAGCTTCCGCACAACTTTTGGCACAGATACGCAGTATTTT
j_call: TRBJ2-3; clone_size: once; d_call: NA; v_call: TRBV5-1; cdr3_aa: CASSRGRTTDTQYF; cdr3_nt: TGCGCCAGCAGTAGGGGGAGGACCACAGATACGCAGTATTTT
j_call: TRBJ2-7; clone_size: NA; d_call: NA; v_call: TRBV7-9; cdr3_aa: CASSLAQGVRYEQYF; cdr3_nt: TGTGCCAGCAGCTTAGCGCAGGGTGTTCGATACGAGCAGTACTTC
j_call: TRBJ2-7; clone_size: NA; d_call: NA; v_call: TRBV2; cdr3_aa: CASSTLNREYEQYF; cdr3_nt: TGTGCCAGCTCAACTCTCAACAGGGAGTACGAGCAGTACTTC
j_call: TRBJ2-2; clone_size: NA; d_call: TRBD2; v_call: TRBV7-9; cdr3_aa: CASRYSGTGELFF; cdr3_nt: TGTGCCAGCAGATATAGCGGGACTGGGGAGCTGTTTTTT
j_call: TRBJ2-7; clone_size: NA; d_call: TRBD2; v_call: TRBV9; cdr3_aa: CASSVEAGGPSYEQYF; cdr3_nt: TGTGCCAGCAGCGTAGAGGCGGGAGGGCCCTCCTACGAGCAGTACTTC
j_call: TRBJ2-3; clone_size: NA; d_call: NA; v_call: TRBV5-1; cdr3_aa: CASSLSVTDTQYF; cdr3_nt: TGCGCCAGCAGCCTTAGCGTCACAGATACGCAGTATTTT
j_call: TRBJ2-7; clone_size: NA; d_call: NA; v_call: TRBV19; cdr3_aa: CASSSIDSYEQYF; cdr3_nt: TGTGCCAGTAGTTCGATCGACAGCTACGAGCAGTACTTC
j_call: TRBJ1-5; clone_size: NA; d_call: NA; v_call: TRBV21-1; cdr3_aa: CASSKTPCLGWSSAQHF; cdr3_nt: TGTGCCAGCAGCAAAACACCTTGTCTCGGGTGGAGCTCCGCCCAGCATTTT
j_call: TRBJ2-4; clone_size: NA; d_call: TRBD2; v_call: TRBV11-1; cdr3_aa: CASSAGLAGRVRHF; cdr3_nt: TGTGCCAGCAGCGCTGGACTAGCGGGTAGGGTTCGGCACTTC
j_call: TRBJ2-5; clone_size: NA; d_call: NA; v_call: TRBV23-1; cdr3_aa: CASSQTRAGPTREETQYF; cdr3_nt: TGCGCCAGCAGTCAAACGAGGGCAGGCCCCACGAGGGAAGAGACCCAGTACTTC
j_call: TRBJ2-7; clone_size: NA; d_call: NA; v_call: TRBV7-2; cdr3_aa: CASSLGSMYEQYF; cdr3_nt: TGTGCCAGCAGCTTAGGTAGTATGTACGAGCAGTACTTC
j_call: TRBJ2-3; clone_size: NA; d_call: NA; v_call: TRBV25-1; cdr3_aa: CASSSGGDATDTQYF; cdr3_nt: TGTGCCAGCAGCTCAGGGGGGGATGCAACAGATACGCAGTATTTT
j_call: TRBJ2-3; clone_size: NA; d_call: TRBD2; v_call: TRBV29-1; cdr3_aa: CSGRTSGRSQGTDTQYF; cdr3_nt: TGCAGCGGAAGGACTAGCGGGAGATCTCAGGGCACAGATACGCAGTATTTT
j_call: TRBJ2-7; clone_size: NA; d_call: TRBD1; v_call: TRBV28; cdr3_aa: CASSLTGGDYEQYF; cdr3_nt: TGTGCCAGCAGTTTGACAGGGGGTGACTACGAGCAGTACTTC
j_call: TRBJ2-1; clone_size: NA; d_call: TRBD2; v_call: TRBV6-5; cdr3_aa: CASSYGAGGLYNEQFF; cdr3_nt: TGTGCCAGCAGTTATGGTGCGGGAGGCCTTTACAATGAGCAGTTCTTC
j_call: TRBJ2-3; clone_size: NA; d_call: TRBD1; v_call: TRBV7-9; cdr3_aa: CASSLTGTGEGDTQYF; cdr3_nt: TGTGCCAGCAGCTTGACCGGGACAGGGGAGGGGGATACGCAGTATTTT